The clone carrying this T cell receptor (beta chain) was counted once. This specimen belongs to a study of blood T cell repertoires in COVID-19. The overall study: Acute and convalescent COVID-19 samples came from the United States, Italy and Spain. PBMCs, B-cell-depleted T cells, or T cells provided the cDNA or gDNA that made up the material.

Germline lookup yields CDR1 SGHKS and CDR2 YYEKEE (reference sequence). The junction had 3 bases not matched to a gene; V was cut back by 0 bases and J by 8 bases. CDR3 size: 14 residues. Per the study methods: Reference gene primers were amplified, and this amplification served to estimate nucleated cell counts. The data were produced by immunoSEQ multiplex PCR, yet TCRdb's version contains in-frame clones alone and is incomplete. The V and J calls and clone size come from that table; D and trimming were worked out from the DNA. The table has some 74,000 clones, 83% seen once. The material sequenced was peripheral blood. This clonotype originated in a man older than 75 with acute or convalescent COVID-19. The J gene is TRBJ1-4, the V gene TRBV5-5, with TRBD1 identical over 8 bases. The CDR3 sequence: CASSLVQGDEKLFF. In nucleotides, the CDR3 is TGTGCCAGCAGCTTGGTACAGGGGGACGAAAAACTGTTTTTT.